This paragraph covers one TCR beta chain sequence. This sample is part of a study of blood T cell repertoires in COVID-19. Clones were sequenced by immunoSEQ multiplex PCR, and TCRdb holds only the in-frame ones, with some missing. The sample records around 310,000 clones, over 85% being singletons. Cohort placement rested on clinical history that participants reported themselves. The V and J ends lost 0 bases and 6 bases, in that order; junction bases with no gene match: 11. The CDR3 covers 15 residues. Per germline, CDR1 SQVTM and CDR2 ANQGSEA. The chain joins TRBV29-1 to TRBJ2-7; 7 bases match TRBD1. This TCR derives from a woman aged 25 to 39 who had recovered from COVID-19. Sequenced: PBMCs or T cells enriched from blood (not recorded which). The CDR3 DNA is TGCAGCGTTGAAGATCGTAGGGGGCAATACGGCGAGCAGTACTTC. This encodes CSVEDRRGQYGEQYF.